This record looks at one TCR beta chain sequence and its context. This sample was included in a study of identical twins. V was clipped by 3 bases and J by 0 bases, with 12 bases between them. The CDR3 loop spans 15 amino acids. The germline gives CDR1 ENHRY, CDR2 SYGVKD. In TCRdb, the 5' RACE reads were re-called with MiXCR into one record per CDR3 protein. The table includes approximately 500,000 distinct CDR3 sequences, around 24% detected once. This sample also appeared in a second study, on T cells expressing NK-cell markers.

This clonotype was obtained from a woman aged 18-35 years in good health. The sample was CD4+ T cells sorted from blood. The chain couples TRBV10-3 to TRBJ2-7, with D perhaps being TRBD1 or TRBD2 (5 bases each). The DNA for the CDR3 is TGTGCCATCAGTGACCCGGGACGGAGCTCCTACGAGCAGTACTTC. Its protein is CAISDPGRSSYEQYF.